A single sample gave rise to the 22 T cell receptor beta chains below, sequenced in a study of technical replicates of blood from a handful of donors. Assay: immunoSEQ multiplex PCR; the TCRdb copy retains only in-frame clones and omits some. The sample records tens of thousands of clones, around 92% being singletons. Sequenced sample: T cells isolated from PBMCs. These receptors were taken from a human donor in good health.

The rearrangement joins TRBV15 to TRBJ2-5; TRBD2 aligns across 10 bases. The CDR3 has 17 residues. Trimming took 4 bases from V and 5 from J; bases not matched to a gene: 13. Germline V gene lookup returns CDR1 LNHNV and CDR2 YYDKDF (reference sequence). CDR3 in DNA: TGTGCCACCAGCACCCGACGGGCTAGCGGGAGCGCGGAGACCCAGTACTTC. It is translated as CATSTRRASGSAETQYF. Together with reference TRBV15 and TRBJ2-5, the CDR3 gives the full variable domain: DAMVIQNPRYQVTQFGKPVTLSCSQTLNHNVMYWYQQKSSQAPKLLFHYYDKDFNNEADTPDNFQSRRPNTSFCFLDIRSPGLGDTAMYLCATSTRRASGSAETQYFGPGTRLLVL.

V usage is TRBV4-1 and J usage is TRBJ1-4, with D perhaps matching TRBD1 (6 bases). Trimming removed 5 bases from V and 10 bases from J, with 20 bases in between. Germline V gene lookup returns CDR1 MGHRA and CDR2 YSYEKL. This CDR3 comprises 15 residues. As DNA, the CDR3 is TGCGCCAGCAGCTCCAACCGACAGGCGGATGGAAAACTGTTTTTT. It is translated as CASSSNRQADGKLFF.

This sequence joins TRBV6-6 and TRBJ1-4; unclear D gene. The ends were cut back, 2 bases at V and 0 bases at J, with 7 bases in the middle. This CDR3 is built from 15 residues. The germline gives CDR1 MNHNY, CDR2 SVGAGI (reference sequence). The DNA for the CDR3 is TGTGCCAGCAGTTACAGTGGCTCAACTAATGAAAAACTGTTTTTT. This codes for CASSYSGSTNEKLFF.

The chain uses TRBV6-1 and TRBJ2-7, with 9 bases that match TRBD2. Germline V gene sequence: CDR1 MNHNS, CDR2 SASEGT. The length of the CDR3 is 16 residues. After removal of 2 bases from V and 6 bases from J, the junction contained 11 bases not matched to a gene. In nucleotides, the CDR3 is TGTGCCAGCAGTGAAAGAAGCGGGAGGTTAAGGGGCGAGCAGTACTTC. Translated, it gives CASSERSGRLRGEQYF.

CDR3 in amino acids: CASTSTDLEAFF. The CDR3, as DNA: TGCGCCAGCACATCGACAGACCTTGAAGCTTTCTTT. The chain is built from TRBV5-1 and TRBJ1-1; D possibly corresponds to TRBD1 (5 bases). This CDR3 is built from 12 residues. Per germline, CDR1 SGHRS and CDR2 YFSETQ. The V gene lost 6 bases and the J gene lost 7 bases, with 13 bases spanning the gap.

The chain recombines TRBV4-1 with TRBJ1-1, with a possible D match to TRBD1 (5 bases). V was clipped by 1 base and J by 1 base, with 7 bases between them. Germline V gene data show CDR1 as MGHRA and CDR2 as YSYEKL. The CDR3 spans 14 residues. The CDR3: CASSQGRANTEAFF. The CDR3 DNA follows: TGCGCCAGCAGCCAAGGCAGGGCGAACACTGAAGCTTTCTTT.

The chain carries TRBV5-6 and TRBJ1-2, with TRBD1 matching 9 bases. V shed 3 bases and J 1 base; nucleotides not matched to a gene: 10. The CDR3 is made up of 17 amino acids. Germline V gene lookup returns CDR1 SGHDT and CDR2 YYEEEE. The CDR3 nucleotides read TGTGCCAGCAGCTCCCTTCTCGGACAGGGGAATAACTATGGCTACACCTTC. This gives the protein CASSSLLGQGNNYGYTF.

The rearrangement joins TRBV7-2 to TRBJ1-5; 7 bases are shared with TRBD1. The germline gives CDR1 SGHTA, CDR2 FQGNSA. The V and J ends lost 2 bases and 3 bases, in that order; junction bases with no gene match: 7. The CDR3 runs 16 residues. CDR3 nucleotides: TGTGCCAGCAGCTTACACCGGACAGGTCTCAATCAGCCCCAGCATTTT. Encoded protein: CASSLHRTGLNQPQHF.

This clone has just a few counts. DNA for the CDR3: TGCAGCGTTGAAGATCAGGCAGGCCGGTATGGCTACACCTTC. Translated, it gives CSVEDQAGRYGYTF. The rearrangement links TRBV29-1 to TRBJ1-2; the D is unclear. Germline V gene lookup returns CDR1 SQVTM and CDR2 ANQGSEA. This CDR3 region has 14 residues. V shed 0 bases and J shed 5 bases, with 13 bases lying between them.

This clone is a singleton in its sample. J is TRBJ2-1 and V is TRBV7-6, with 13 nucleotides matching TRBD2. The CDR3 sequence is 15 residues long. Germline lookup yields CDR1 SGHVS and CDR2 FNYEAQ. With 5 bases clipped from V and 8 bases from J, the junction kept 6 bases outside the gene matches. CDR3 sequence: CASSKGTSGIDEQFF. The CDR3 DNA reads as TGTGCCAGCAGCAAAGGGACTAGCGGGATTGATGAGCAGTTCTTC.

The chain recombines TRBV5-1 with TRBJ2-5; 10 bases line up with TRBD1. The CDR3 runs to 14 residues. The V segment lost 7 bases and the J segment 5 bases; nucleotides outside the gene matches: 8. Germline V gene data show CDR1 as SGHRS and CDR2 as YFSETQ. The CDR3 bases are TGCGCCAGCGGCCGGGACAGGGGAACGGAGACCCAGTACTTC. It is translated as CASGRDRGTETQYF.

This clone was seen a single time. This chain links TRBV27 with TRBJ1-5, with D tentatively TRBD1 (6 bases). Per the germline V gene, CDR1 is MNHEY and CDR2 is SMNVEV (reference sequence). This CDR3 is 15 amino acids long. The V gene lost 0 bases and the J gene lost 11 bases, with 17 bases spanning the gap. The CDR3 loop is CASSLSPSDSAAQHF. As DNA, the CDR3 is TGTGCCAGCAGTTTATCCCCATCGGACAGTGCGGCCCAGCATTTT.

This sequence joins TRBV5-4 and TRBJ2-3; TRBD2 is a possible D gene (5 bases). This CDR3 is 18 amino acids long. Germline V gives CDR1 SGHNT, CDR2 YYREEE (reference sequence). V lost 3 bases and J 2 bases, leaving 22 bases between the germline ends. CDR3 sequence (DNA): TGTGCCAGCAGCTCTCCCGTTTATAGGACTGGGGACACAGATACGCAGTATTTT. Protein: CASSSPVYRTGDTDTQYF.

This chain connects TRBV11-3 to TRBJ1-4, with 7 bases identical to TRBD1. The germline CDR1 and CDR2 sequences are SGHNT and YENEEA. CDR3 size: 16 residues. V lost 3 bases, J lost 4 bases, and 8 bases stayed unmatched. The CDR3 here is CASSFVAGTDNEKLFF. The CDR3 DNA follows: TGTGCCAGCAGCTTCGTAGCCGGGACAGATAATGAAAAACTGTTTTTT.

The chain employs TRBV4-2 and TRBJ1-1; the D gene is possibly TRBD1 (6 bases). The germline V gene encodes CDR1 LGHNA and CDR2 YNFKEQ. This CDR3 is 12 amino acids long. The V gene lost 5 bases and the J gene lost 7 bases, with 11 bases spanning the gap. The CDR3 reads CASSRGTDEAFF. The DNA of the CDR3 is TGTGCCAGCAGCAGGGGGACGGATGAAGCTTTCTTT.

CDR3 region: CASSQETGQGDQPQHF. In DNA, the CDR3 is TGTGCCAGCAGCCAAGAAACGGGACAGGGGGATCAGCCCCAGCATTTT. V is TRBV4-2 and J is TRBJ1-5, with 11 bases matching TRBD1. The germline gives CDR1 LGHNA, CDR2 YNFKEQ. V was clipped by 0 bases and J by 5 bases; unmatched bases: 3. The CDR3 is 16 amino acids.

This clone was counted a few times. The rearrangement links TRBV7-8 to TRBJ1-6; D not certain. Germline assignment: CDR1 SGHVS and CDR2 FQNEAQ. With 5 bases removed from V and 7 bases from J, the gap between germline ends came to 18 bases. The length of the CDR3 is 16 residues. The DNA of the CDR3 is TGTGCCAGCAGCGCAATGACAAGCCGCCTAAATTCACCCCTCCACTTT. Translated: CASSAMTSRLNSPLHF.

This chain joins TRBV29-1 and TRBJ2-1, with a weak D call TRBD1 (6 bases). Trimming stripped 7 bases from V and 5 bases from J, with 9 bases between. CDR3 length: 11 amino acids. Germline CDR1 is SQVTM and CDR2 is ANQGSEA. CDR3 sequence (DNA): TGCAGCGCCGGACAGAACAATGAGCAGTTCTTC. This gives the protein CSAGQNNEQFF.

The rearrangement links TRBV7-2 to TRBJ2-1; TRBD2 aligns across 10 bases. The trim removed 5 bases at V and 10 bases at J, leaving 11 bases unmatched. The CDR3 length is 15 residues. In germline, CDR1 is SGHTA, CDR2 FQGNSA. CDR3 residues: CASSLSPSGSREQFF. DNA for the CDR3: TGTGCCAGCAGCCTCTCTCCTAGCGGGAGCCGCGAGCAGTTCTTC. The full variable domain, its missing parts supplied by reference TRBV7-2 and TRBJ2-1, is GAGVSQSPSNKVTEKGKDVELRCDPISGHTALYWYRQSLGQGLEFLIYFQGNSAPDKSGLPSDRFSAERTGGSVSTLTIQRTQQEDSAVYLCASSLSPSGSREQFFGPGTRLTVL.

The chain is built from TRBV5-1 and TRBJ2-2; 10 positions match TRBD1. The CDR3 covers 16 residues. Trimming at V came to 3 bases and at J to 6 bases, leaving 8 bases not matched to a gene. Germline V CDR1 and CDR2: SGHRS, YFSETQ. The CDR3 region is CASSYAGTGDSGELFF. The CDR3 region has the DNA TGCGCCAGCAGCTATGCCGGGACAGGGGATTCCGGGGAGCTGTTTTTT.

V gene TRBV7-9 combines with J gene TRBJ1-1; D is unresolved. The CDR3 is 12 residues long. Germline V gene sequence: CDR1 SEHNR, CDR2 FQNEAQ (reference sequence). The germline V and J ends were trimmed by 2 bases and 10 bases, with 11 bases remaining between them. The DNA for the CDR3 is TGTGCCAGCAGCTTAAAGTTGGAGCCAGCTTTCTTT. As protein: CASSLKLEPAFF.

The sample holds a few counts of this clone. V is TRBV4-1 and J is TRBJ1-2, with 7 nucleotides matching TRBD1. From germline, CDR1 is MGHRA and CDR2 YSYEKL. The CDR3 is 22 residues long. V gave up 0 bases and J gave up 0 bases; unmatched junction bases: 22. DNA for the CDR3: TGCGCCAGCAGCCAAGATCGATTGGGCGTGTATCACCGGGACAGCACTAACTATGGCTACACCTTC. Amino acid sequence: CASSQDRLGVYHRDSTNYGYTF.